This T cell receptor (beta chain) was profiled in a study of blood T cell repertoires in COVID-19. The germline V gene encodes CDR1 SGHRS and CDR2 YFSETQ. The V end lost 0 bases, the J end lost 2 bases, and 16 bases lay between the germline ends. The CDR3 covers 17 residues. Only in-frame clones appear in the TCRdb table, and some are missing; sequencing was by immunoSEQ multiplex PCR. This repertoire shows 150,000 to 200,000 clones, approximately 90% found once; its top ten account for roughly 2.9%. The chain joins TRBV5-1 to TRBJ2-3; D is perhaps TRBD2 (6 bases). The source of this sequence is a woman in her thirties with active or convalescent COVID-19. Specimen: peripheral blood. CDR3 nucleotides: TGCGCCAGCAGCTTGGGGTTTCGCGGGACCCTCACAGATACGCAGTATTTT. It codes for CASSLGFRGTLTDTQYF.